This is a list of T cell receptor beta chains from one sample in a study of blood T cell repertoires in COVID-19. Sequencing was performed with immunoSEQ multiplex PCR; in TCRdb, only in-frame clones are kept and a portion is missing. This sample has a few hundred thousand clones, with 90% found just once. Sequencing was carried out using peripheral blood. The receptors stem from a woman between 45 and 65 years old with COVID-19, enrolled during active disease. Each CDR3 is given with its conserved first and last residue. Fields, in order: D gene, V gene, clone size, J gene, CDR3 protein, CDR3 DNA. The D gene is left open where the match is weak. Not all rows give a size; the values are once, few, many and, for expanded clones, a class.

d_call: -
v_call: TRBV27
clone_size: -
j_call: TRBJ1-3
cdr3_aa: CASTENAPGDSGNTIYF
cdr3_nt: TGTGCCAGCACCGAAAACGCTCCGGGAGACTCTGGAAACACCATATATTTT

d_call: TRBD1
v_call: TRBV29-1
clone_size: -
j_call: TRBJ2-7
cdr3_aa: CSVVWTGSYEQYF
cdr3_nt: TGCAGCGTTGTGTGGACAGGTTCCTACGAGCAGTACTTC

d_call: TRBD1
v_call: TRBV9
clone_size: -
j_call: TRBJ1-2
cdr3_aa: CASSLTLRGPDGYTF
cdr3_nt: TGTGCCAGCAGCCTAACCCTCAGGGGGCCAGATGGCTACACCTTC

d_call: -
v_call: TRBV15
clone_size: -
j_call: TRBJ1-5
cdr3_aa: CATSRGLQSNQPQHF
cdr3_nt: TGTGCCACCAGCAGAGGGTTACAGAGCAATCAGCCCCAGCATTTT

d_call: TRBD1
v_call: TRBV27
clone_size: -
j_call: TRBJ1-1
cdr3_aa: CASSPTTGPNTEAFF
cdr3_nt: TGTGCCAGCAGTCCAACGACAGGGCCGAACACTGAAGCTTTCTTT

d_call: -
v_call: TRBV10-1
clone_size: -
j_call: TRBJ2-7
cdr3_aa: CASSSAGYEQYF
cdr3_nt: TGCGCCAGCAGTTCGGCAGGCTACGAGCAGTACTTC

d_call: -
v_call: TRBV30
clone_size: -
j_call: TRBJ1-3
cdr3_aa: CAWTRGGGGNTIYF
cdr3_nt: TGTGCCTGGACCCGGGGGGGAGGTGGAAACACCATATATTTT

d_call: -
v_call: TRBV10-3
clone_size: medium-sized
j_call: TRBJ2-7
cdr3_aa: CAISGAATSSYEQYF
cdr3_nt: TGTGCCATCAGTGGGGCAGCAACGAGCTCCTACGAGCAGTACTTC

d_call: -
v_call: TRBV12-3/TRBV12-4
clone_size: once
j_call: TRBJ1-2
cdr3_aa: CASSLATGYGYTF
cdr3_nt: TGTGCCAGCAGTTTAGCGACAGGCTATGGCTACACCTTC

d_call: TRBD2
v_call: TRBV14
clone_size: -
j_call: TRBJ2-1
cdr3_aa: CASSQGLAGNEQFF
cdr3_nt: TGTGCCAGCAGCCAGGGACTAGCGGGAAATGAGCAGTTCTTC

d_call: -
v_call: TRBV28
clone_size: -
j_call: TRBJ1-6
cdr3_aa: CASGEGDKPWSPLHF
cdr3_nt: TGTGCCAGCGGGGAAGGGGATAAGCCATGGTCACCCCTCCACTTT

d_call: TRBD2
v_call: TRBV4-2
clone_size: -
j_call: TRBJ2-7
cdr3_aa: CASSQLPQGLAGTYEQYF
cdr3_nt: TGTGCCAGCAGCCAACTCCCCCAAGGACTAGCGGGAACCTACGAGCAGTACTTC

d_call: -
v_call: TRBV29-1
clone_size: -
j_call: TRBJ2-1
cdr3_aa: CSVNPGTYDNEQFF
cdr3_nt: TGCAGCGTTAACCCCGGGACATATGACAATGAGCAGTTCTTC

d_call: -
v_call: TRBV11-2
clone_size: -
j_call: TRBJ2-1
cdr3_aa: CASSLVQGEQFF
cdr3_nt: TGTGCCAGCAGCTTAGTCCAGGGTGAGCAGTTCTTC

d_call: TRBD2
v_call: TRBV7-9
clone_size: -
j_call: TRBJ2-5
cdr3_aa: CASSFRREGETQYF
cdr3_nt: TGTGCCAGCAGCTTTCGCAGGGAGGGCGAGACCCAGTACTTC

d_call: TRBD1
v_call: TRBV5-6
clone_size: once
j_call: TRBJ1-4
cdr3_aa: CASSGTGGFYEKLFF
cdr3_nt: TGTGCCAGCAGCGGGACAGGGGGCTTTTATGAAAAACTGTTTTTT

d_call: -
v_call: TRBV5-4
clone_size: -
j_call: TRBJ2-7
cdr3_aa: CASSFSRDSYEQYF
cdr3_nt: TGTGCCAGCAGCTTTAGCCGGGACTCCTACGAGCAGTACTTC

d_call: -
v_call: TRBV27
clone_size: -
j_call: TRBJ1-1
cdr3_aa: CASSLRGQNTEAFF
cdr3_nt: TGTGCCAGCAGTTTAAGGGGACAGAACACTGAAGCTTTCTTT

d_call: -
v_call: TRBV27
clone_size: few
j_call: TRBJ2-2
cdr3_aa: CASSLVGQGSSGELFF
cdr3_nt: TGTGCCAGCAGTTTAGTTGGGCAGGGGTCCTCCGGGGAGCTGTTTTTT

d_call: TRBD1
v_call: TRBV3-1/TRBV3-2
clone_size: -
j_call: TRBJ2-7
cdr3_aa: CASSQSKFWDSSYEQYF
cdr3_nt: TGTGCCAGCAGCCAAAGTAAGTTTTGGGACAGCAGCTACGAGCAGTACTTC

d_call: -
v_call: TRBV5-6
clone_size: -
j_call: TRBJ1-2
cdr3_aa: CASSRDRSNYGYTF
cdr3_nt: TGTGCCAGCAGCCGAGACAGGTCAAACTATGGCTACACCTTC

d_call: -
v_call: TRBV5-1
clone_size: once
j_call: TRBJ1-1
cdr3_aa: CASSLGQGVAFF
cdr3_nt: TGCGCCAGCAGCTTGGGGCAGGGCGTAGCTTTCTTT

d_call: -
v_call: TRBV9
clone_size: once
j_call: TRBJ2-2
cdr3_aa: CASSFRTSGVAGELFF
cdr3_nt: TGTGCCAGCAGCTTTAGGACATCAGGCGTAGCCGGGGAGCTGTTTTTT

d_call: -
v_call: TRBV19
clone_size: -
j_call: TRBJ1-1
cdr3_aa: CASIDREATAWNTEAFF
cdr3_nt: TGTGCCAGTATCGATAGGGAGGCGACAGCCTGGAACACTGAAGCTTTCTTT

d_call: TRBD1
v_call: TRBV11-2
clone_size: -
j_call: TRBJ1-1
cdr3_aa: CASSSPQGAGVEAFF
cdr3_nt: TGTGCCAGCAGCTCCCCCCAGGGGGCGGGAGTTGAAGCTTTCTTT

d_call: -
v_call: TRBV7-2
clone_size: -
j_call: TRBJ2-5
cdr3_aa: CASSPEGAQETQYF
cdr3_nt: TGTGCCAGCAGCCCGGAGGGGGCACAAGAGACCCAGTACTTC

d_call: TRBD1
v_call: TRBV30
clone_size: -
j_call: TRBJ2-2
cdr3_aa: CAWSRTGVGELFF
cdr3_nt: TGTGCCTGGAGTAGAACAGGGGTTGGGGAGCTGTTTTTT

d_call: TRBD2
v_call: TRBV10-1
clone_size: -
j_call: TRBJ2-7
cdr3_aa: CASTASGTYEQYF
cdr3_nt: TGCGCCAGCACCGCTAGCGGGACCTACGAGCAGTACTTC

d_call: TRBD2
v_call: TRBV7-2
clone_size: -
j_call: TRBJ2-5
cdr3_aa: CASSSRSGRARETQYF
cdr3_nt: TGTGCCAGCAGCTCCCGTAGCGGGAGGGCCCGAGAGACCCAGTACTTC

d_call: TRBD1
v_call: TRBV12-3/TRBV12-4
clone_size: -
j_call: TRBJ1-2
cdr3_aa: CASSGQGGRLYTF
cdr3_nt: TGTGCCAGCAGTGGACAGGGAGGTCGGCTCTACACCTTC

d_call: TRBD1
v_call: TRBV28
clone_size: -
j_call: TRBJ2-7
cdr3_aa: CASSLPGQGREQYF
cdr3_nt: TGTGCCAGCAGTCTTCCGGGACAGGGCAGGGAGCAGTACTTC

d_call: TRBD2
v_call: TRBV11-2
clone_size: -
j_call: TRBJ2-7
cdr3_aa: CASSLFSLTSGNYEQYF
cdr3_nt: TGTGCCAGCAGCTTATTTTCTTTGACTAGCGGGAACTACGAGCAGTACTTC

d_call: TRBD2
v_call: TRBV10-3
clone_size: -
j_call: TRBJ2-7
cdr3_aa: CAYGAGSSYEQYF
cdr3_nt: TGTGCCTACGGAGCGGGAAGCTCCTACGAGCAGTACTTC

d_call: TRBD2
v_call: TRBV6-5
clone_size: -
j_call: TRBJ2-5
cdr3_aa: CASSPRAGRETQYF
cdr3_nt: TGTGCCAGCAGTCCCCGAGCGGGGAGAGAGACCCAGTACTTC

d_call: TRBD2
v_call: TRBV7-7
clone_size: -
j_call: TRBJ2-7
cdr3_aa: CASSTGLAGVEQYF
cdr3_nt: TGTGCCAGCAGCACTGGACTAGCGGGAGTCGAGCAGTACTTC

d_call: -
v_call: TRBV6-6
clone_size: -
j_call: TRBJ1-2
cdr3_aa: CASIASGQGIGGYTF
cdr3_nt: TGTGCCAGCATAGCATCAGGCCAGGGGATCGGGGGCTACACCTTC

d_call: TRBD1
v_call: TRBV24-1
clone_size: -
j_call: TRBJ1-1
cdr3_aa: CATSRQGGTEAFF
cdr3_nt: TGTGCCACCAGCCGACAGGGAGGTACTGAAGCTTTCTTT